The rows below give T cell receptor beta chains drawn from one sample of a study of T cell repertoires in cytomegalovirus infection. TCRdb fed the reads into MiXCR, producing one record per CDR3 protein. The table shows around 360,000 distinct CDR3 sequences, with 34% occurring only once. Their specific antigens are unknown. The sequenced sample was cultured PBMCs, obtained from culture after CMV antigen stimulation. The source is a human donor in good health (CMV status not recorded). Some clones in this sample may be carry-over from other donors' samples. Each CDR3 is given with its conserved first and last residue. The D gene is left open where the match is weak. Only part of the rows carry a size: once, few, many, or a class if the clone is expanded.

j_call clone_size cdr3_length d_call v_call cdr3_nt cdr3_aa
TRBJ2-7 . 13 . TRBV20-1 TGCAGTGCCTCCGGAACAGGGAACTACGAGCAGTACTTC CSASGTGNYEQYF
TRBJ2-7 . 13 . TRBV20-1 TGCAGTGCTAGAGTGGGGGGTTCCTACGAGCAGTACTTC CSARVGGSYEQYF
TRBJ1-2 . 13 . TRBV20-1 TGCAGTGCTAGACCCCGTGGGCTATTTGCCTACACCTTC CSARPRGLFAYTF
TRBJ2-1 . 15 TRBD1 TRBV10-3 TGTGCCATCAGTGTAACCGGGACAGGGGACGGTGAGCAGTTCTTC CAISVTGTGDGEQFF
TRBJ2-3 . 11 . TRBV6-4 TGTGCCAGCAGGCAGTATGATCCGCAGTATTTT CASRQYDPQYF
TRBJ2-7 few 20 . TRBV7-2 TGTGCCAGCAGCTTAGGTACTTCCGCTGTGCCGCTAGCGCGGGACTACGAGCAGTACTTC CASSLGTSAVPLARDYEQYF
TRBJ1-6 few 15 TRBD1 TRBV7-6 TGTGCCAGCAGCCCTGGGACAGCCTATAATTCACCCCTCCACTTT CASSPGTAYNSPLHF
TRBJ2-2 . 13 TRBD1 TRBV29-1 TGCAGCGTTGTTCGGGACAGGGCGGGGGAGCTGTTTTTT CSVVRDRAGELFF
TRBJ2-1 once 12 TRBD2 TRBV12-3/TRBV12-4 TGTGCCAGCAGTTTTGGCGGGGGTGAGCAGTTCTTC CASSFGGGEQFF
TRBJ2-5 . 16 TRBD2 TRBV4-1 TGCGCCAGCAGCCAAGATGGACTAGCGGGAAAAGAGACCCAGTACTTC CASSQDGLAGKETQYF
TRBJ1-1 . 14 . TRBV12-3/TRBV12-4 TGTGCCAGCAGTTTAAGTGGACGGGTCACTGAAGCTTTCTTT CASSLSGRVTEAFF
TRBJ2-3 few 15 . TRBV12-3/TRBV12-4 TGTGCCAGCAGTACCGGCACGGGTACCACAGATACGCAGTATTTT CASSTGTGTTDTQYF
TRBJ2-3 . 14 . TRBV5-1 TGCGCCAGCAGCTTGACGGAATACACAGATACGCAGTATTTT CASSLTEYTDTQYF
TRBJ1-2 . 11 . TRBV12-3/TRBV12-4 TGTGCCAGCAGTGGGATGTATGGCTACACCTTC CASSGMYGYTF
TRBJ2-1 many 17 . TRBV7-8 TGTGCCAGCAGCTTAGCGCAGGCACAAAGCTCCTACAATGAGCAGTTCTTC CASSLAQAQSSYNEQFF
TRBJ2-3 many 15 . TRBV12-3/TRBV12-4 TGTGCCAGCAGTTTTTTCAGCGGTAGCACAGATACGCAGTATTTT CASSFFSGSTDTQYF
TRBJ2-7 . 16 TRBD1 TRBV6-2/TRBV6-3 TGTGCCAGCAGTCCGATGGGACAGGTCTTCTCCTACGAGCAGTACTTC CASSPMGQVFSYEQYF
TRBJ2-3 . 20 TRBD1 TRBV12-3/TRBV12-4 TGTGCCAGCAGTTTTTTAGGACAGGATGCAGGCCAAGCTAGCACAGATACGCAGTATTTT CASSFLGQDAGQASTDTQYF
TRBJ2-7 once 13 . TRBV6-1 TGTGCCAGCAGTGACCAGTACTCCTACGAGCAGTACTTC CASSDQYSYEQYF
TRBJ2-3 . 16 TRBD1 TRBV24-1 TGTGCCACCAGCCGGACAGGTGAAGGGAACACAGATACGCAGTATTTT CATSRTGEGNTDTQYF
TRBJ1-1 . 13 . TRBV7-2 TGTGCCAGCAGCCTGGACCAGAACACTGAAGCTTTCTTT CASSLDQNTEAFF
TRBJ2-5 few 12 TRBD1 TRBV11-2 TGTGCCAGCAGACCCGGGACAGGGTCCCAGTACTTC CASRPGTGSQYF
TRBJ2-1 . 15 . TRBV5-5 TGTGCCAGCAGCTACCCGGGGAGCACCTACAATGAGCAGTTCTTC CASSYPGSTYNEQFF
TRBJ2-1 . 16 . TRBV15 TGTGCCACCAGCAGGACGGGGGTATCGTCCTACAATGAGCAGTTCTTC CATSRTGVSSYNEQFF
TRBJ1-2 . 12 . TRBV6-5 TGTGCCAGCAGCTTAAGGGGCGGTGGCTACACCTTC CASSLRGGGYTF
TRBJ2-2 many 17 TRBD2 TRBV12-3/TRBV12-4 TGTGCCAGCAGTTCCTCAGGGACTAGCGGACGGACCGGGGAGCTGTTTTTT CASSSSGTSGRTGELFF
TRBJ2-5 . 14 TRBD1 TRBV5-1 TGCGCCAGCCGCTGGACAGGGAAGGGAGAGACCCAGTACTTC CASRWTGKGETQYF
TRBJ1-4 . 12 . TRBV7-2 TGTGCCAGCAGCTTAAGGGAGGAAAAACTGTTTTTT CASSLREEKLFF
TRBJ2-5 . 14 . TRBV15 TGTGCCACCAGCAGAGAAAAGGGAGTAGAGACCCAGTACTTC CATSREKGVETQYF
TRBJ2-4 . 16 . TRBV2 TGTGCCAGCAAGGATCTTAAGCTCCTGGCCAAAAACATTCAGTACTTC CASKDLKLLAKNIQYF
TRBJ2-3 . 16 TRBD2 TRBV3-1 TGTGCCAGCAGCTCTCGAAGACTAGCGGGAGCTGATACGCAGTATTTT CASSSRRLAGADTQYF
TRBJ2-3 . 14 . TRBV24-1 TGTGCCACCAGCGTTGGGGACCGCACAGATACGCAGTATTTT CATSVGDRTDTQYF
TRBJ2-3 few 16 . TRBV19 TGTGCCAGTAGTACCGCCTGGAGGGGGGACACAGATACGCAGTATTTT CASSTAWRGDTDTQYF
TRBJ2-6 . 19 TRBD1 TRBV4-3 TGCGCCAGCAGCCAAGATCTTGGACAGGGGGTCACTGGGGCCAACGTCCTGACTTTC CASSQDLGQGVTGANVLTF
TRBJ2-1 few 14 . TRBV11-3 TGTGCCAGCAGTTCTCCGGCCCGGCAGAATGAGCAGTTCTTC CASSSPARQNEQFF
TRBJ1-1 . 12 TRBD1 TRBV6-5 TGTGCCAGCAGTTCCGGGACAGATGAAGCTTTCTTT CASSSGTDEAFF
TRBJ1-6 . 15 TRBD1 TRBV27 TGTGCCAGCACCACCCACAGGGGAGGGAATTCACCCCTCCACTTT CASTTHRGGNSPLHF
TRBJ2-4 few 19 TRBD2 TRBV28 TGTGCCAGCAGTTTGGGGGCTAGCGGGAGCCCCGTAGCCAAAAACATTCAGTACTTC CASSLGASGSPVAKNIQYF